The table lists the clone carrying this T cell receptor (beta chain) with a count of one. This sample stems from a study of OX40 agonist ivuxolimab in advanced cancers. In the study overall: Participants, 82.7% male, averaged roughly 60 years of age, ranging from about 23 to 85.

Data came from immunoSEQ multiplex PCR; TCRdb stores just in-frame clones and leaves some out. The top ten hold 2.5% to 3% of the sample, which has around 69,000 clones, 85% to 90% seen once. Germline-derived CDR1 and CDR2 are SGHVS and FNYEAQ. The ends were cut back, 4 bases at V and 4 bases at J, with 7 bases in the middle. This CDR3 region has 13 residues. This sequence originates from an adult with an advanced solid tumor such as melanoma, head and neck, liver or kidney cancer. The V call is TRBV7-6, the J call TRBJ1-4; no clear D gene. The specimen was CD4+ or CD8+ T cells sorted from blood, collected in a trial of the OX40 agonist ivuxolimab. CDR3 in amino acids: CASSSPYNEKLFF. The CDR3 nucleotides are TGTGCCAGCAGCTCCCCGTATAATGAAAAACTGTTTTTT.